The 14 T cell receptor beta chains below all came from one sample that was sequenced in a study of blood T cell repertoires in COVID-19. Measured with immunoSEQ multiplex PCR; TCRdb has only the in-frame clones, and not every one. The repertoire includes 150,000 or so clones, about 80% of them detected once, and over 9% sits in the top ten. The specimen was PBMCs or T cells enriched from blood (not recorded which). The receptors derive from a man aged 50-59 years who had recovered from COVID-19.

The chain uses TRBV9 and TRBJ2-3, with D unresolved. The CDR3 length is 14 residues. V lost 0 bases to trimming and J lost 4 bases, with 9 bases between them. Germline values: CDR1 SGDLS, CDR2 YYNGEE. The CDR3 loop is CASSVDHSSDTQYF. The CDR3, as DNA: TGTGCCAGCAGCGTAGACCACAGCTCAGATACGCAGTATTTT.

The CDR3 sequence: CASSLVPGGSYEQYF. The DNA of the CDR3 is TGCGCCAGCAGCTTGGTGCCGGGGGGCAGCTACGAGCAGTACTTC. This sequence joins TRBV5-1 and TRBJ2-7; D may be TRBD2 (7 bases). Germline assignment: CDR1 SGHRS and CDR2 YFSETQ. The V end was cut by 0 bases, the J end by 3 bases, with 13 bases between. The CDR3 has 15 residues.

In its sample, this clone was seen once. This chain joins TRBV5-4 and TRBJ2-2; 7 bases map to TRBD2. The length of the CDR3 is 14 residues. Germline V gene sequence: CDR1 SGHNT, CDR2 YYREEE (reference sequence). The V and J ends lost 5 bases and 1 base, in that order; junction bases with no gene match: 2. Here the CDR3 DNA reads TGTGCCAGCAGGGTAGCGGGGAACACCGGGGAGCTGTTTTTT. Translated: CASRVAGNTGELFF.

The chain has TRBV24-1 and TRBJ2-1; TRBD1 matches at 10 bases. This CDR3 contains 15 residues. Trimming at V came to 7 bases and at J to 4 bases, leaving 6 bases not matched to a gene. In germline, CDR1 is KGHDR, CDR2 SFDVKD. This chain's CDR3 is CATSHGTGAYNEQFF. CDR3 DNA sequence: TGTGCCACCAGCCACGGGACAGGGGCTTACAATGAGCAGTTCTTC.

This rearrangement joins TRBV7-5 to TRBJ2-5; TRBD2 reflects the table's D call only, with no check against the DNA. TRBV7-5 is shown as a pseudogene. The CDR3 contains 15 residues. Here the CDR3 DNA reads TGTGCCAGAAGCTCCGGGGGGAGCGGGGGAGAGACCCAGTACTTC. It translates to CARSSGGSGGETQYF.

This chain joins TRBV28 and TRBJ2-3; 11 nucleotides match TRBD2. CDR1 is MDHEN and CDR2 is SYDVKM in the germline V gene. Trimming removed 1 base from V and 7 bases from J; junction bases left unmatched: 7. The CDR3 contains 16 residues. As DNA, the CDR3 is TGTGCCAGCAGTTTATCGGCTAGCGGGGGGACTCATACGCAGTATTTT. Its protein product is CASSLSASGGTHTQYF.

Only a few counts were recorded for this clone. The sample has other DNA sequences that encode this CDR3 too. V and J are TRBV7-2 and TRBJ2-7; 8 nucleotides line up with TRBD2. This CDR3 spans 15 amino acids. V shed 6 bases and J 4 bases; nucleotides not matched to a gene: 11. The germline gives CDR1 SGHTA, CDR2 FQGNSA. CDR3 nucleotides: TGTGCCAGCAGTCCGCCAGCGGGGGCTGCGTACGAGCAGTACTTC. Encoded protein: CASSPPAGAAYEQYF.

This sequence joins TRBV7-8 and TRBJ1-1; 8 bases align to TRBD1. The CDR3 length is 13 residues. The germline CDR1 and CDR2 sequences are SGHVS and FQNEAQ. V lost 3 bases and J lost 4; bases outside the gene matches: 1. The CDR3 protein is CASSLTGATEAFF. The CDR3 coding sequence is TGTGCCAGCAGCTTGACAGGGGCCACTGAAGCTTTCTTT.

The J gene is TRBJ2-7, the V gene TRBV7-2, with 7 bases matching TRBD1. V dropped 4 bases and J dropped 4; count of bases not matched to a gene: 7. The CDR3 spans 14 residues. Germline V gene sequence: CDR1 SGHTA, CDR2 FQGNSA. The CDR3 here is CASSSRQGWYEQYF. The DNA for the CDR3 is TGTGCCAGCAGCTCACGACAGGGTTGGTACGAGCAGTACTTC.

The chain employs TRBV3-1 (or the pseudogene TRBV3-2) and TRBJ1-1; 8 bases match TRBD1. V dropped 1 base and J dropped 1; count of bases not matched to a gene: 5. Germline CDR1 reads LGHDT; CDR2 reads YNNKEL (reference sequence). This CDR3 is 16 amino acids long. The chain's CDR3 is CASSQGRTGWNTEAFF. The CDR3 bases are TGTGCCAGCAGCCAAGGGAGGACAGGGTGGAACACTGAAGCTTTCTTT.

This clone was seen once. The gene calls are TRBV19 and TRBJ1-1; no clear D. CDR3 size: 15 residues. The germline V and J ends were trimmed by 9 bases and 0 bases, with 17 bases remaining between them. Germline CDR1 is LNHDA and CDR2 is SQIVND (reference sequence). The CDR3 nucleotides read TGTGCCAGCCACCCGAGGCAGACCATGAACACTGAAGCTTTCTTT. Residues: CASHPRQTMNTEAFF. Using reference TRBV19 and TRBJ1-1 for the parts outside the CDR3, the full variable domain is DGGITQSPKYLFRKEGQNVTLSCEQNLNHDAMYWYRQDPGQGLRLIYYSQIVNDFQKGDIAEGYSVSREKKESFPLTVTSAQKNPTAFYLCASHPRQTMNTEAFFGQGTRLTVV.

The chain combines TRBV7-2 with TRBJ2-3; 11 positions match TRBD2. The CDR3 totals 15 residues. Trimming removed 6 bases from V and 4 bases from J; junction bases left unmatched: 6. CDR1 and CDR2 from the germline V gene are SGHTA and FQGNSA. DNA for the CDR3: TGTGCCAGCAGACGGACTAGCGGGTTCTCAGATACGCAGTATTTT. Translating gives CASRRTSGFSDTQYF.

The chain recombines TRBV5-1 with TRBJ2-5; TRBD1 is a possible D gene (6 bases). Between the trimmed V and J ends, which lost 0 bases and 3 bases, there was a span of 6 bases. CDR1 SGHRS and CDR2 YFSETQ come from the germline V gene. The CDR3 spans 13 residues. CDR3 DNA: TGCGCCAGCAGCTTGGACAGGGAAGAGACCCAGTACTTC. The encoded protein is CASSLDREETQYF.

Only one count was recorded for this clone. V and J are TRBV3-1 (or the pseudogene TRBV3-2) and TRBJ2-3; 14 bases are shared with TRBD2. Trimming cost V 4 bases and J 5 bases; bases outside gene matches: 11. The CDR3 totals 18 residues. In germline, CDR1 is LGHDT, CDR2 YNNKEL (reference sequence). CDR3 DNA: TGTGCCAGCAGCCCAACTAAGACTAGCGGGGGGGCTGGAGATACGCAGTATTTT. Translating it yields CASSPTKTSGGAGDTQYF.